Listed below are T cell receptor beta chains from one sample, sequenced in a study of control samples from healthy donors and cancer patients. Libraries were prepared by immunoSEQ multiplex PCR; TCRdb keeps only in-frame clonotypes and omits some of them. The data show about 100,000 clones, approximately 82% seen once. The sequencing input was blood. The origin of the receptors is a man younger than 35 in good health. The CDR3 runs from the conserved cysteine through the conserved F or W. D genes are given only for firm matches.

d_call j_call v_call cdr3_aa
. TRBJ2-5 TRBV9 CASSVGGVQETQYF
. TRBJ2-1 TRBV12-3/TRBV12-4 CASSFLDYVGQFF
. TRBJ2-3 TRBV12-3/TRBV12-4 CASSFRDTQYF
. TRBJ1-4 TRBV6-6 CASSRGGGGLGNEKLFF
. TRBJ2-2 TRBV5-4 CASSSRRGSPGELFF
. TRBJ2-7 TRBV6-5 CASSYLKGYEQYF
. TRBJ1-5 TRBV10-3 CAISASNQPQHF
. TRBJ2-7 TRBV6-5 CASSRTGPYHEQYF
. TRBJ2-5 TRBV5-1 CASSFKETQYF
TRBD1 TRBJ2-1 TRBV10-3 CAISQSRTGYNEQFF
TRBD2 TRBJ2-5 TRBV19 CASRPFGTRTSGGELQETQYF
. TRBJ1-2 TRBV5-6 CASSLGRVNGYTF
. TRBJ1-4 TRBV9 CASSVEGGYEKLFF
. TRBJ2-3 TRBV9 CASSPSDGSSTDTQYF
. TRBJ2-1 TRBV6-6 CASNLPSREQFF
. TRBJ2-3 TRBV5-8 CASSFYSGGADTQYF
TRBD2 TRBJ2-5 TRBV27 CASGARGTSGGSRETQYF
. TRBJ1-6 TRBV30 CAWSKANVNSPLHF
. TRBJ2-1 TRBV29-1 CSVEDVVNEQFF
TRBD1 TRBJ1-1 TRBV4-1 CASSQEPGGNMDTEAFF
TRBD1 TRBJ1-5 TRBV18 CASSPTGGLNQPQHF
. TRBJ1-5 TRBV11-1 CASSWGGDQPQHF
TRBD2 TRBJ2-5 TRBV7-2 CASSWNRGGAKSETQYF
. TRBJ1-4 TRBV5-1 CASSLSGQGNEKLFF
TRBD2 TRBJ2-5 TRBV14 CASSAERGIQETQYF
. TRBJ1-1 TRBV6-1 CASSEPGGNRHTEAFF
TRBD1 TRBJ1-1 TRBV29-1 CSVGQGASTEAFF
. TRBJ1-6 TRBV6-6 CASTPGSRGLNSPLHF
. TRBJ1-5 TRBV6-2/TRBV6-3 CASSYQGGGNQPQHF
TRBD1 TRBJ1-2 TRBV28 CASSLAGTAGGDYGYTF
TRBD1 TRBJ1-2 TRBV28 CASGRGLSGYTF
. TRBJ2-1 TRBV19 CASSNQGSSYNEQFF
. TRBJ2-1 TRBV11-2 CASSLDEYWGSGQFF
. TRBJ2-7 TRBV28 CASSLFRGEQYF
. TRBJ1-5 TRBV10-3 CAISESAGVGNQPQHF
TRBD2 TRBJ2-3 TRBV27 CASTGLAGGSSTDTQYF
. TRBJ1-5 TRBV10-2 CASSESAGVVGQPQHF
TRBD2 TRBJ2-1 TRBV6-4 CASSALAGGDGEQFF
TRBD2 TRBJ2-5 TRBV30 CAWSQRGYQETQYF